The clone carrying this T cell receptor (beta chain) showed up just a few times. Its antigen remains unknown. Amplification used 60 V beta primers and 13 J beta primers. TCRdb keeps only in-frame clones here, not all; method: immunoSEQ multiplex PCR. The profile shows roughly 100,000 clones, about four fifths of them singletons. This entry belongs to a study of glioma-infiltrating T cells after dendritic cell vaccination. Study-wide context: Glioblastoma patients came from Phase I and II dendritic cell vaccination trials. Study-wide points: Higher TCR clonality did not directly relate to longer survival.

The sample was blood, taken before dendritic cell vaccination. The source of this sequence is a human donor with glioblastoma.

The CDR3 sequence is CASSSQGMGYNEQFF. The CDR3 bases are TGTGCCAGTAGCTCACAGGGGATGGGTTACAATGAGCAGTTCTTC. The chain joins TRBV19 to TRBJ2-1, with 7 bases matching TRBD1. There are 15 residues in the CDR3. Germline CDR1 is LNHDA and CDR2 is SQIVND (reference sequence). The trim removed 6 bases at V and 4 bases at J, leaving 9 bases unmatched.